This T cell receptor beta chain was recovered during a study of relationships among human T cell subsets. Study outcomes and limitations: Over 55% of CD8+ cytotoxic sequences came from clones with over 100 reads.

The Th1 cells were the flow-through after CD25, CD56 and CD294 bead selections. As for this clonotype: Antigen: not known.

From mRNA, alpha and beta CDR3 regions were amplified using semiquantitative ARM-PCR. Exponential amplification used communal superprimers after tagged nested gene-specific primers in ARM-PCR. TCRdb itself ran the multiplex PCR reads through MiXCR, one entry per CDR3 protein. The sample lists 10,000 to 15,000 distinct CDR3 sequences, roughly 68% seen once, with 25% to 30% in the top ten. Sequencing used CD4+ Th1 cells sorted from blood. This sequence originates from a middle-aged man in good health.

The CDR3 nucleotides are TGTGCCAGTAGTACCCCCAGGGGGGAGGGGCCCGGGGAGCTGTTTTTT. This encodes CASSTPRGEGPGELFF. The chain has TRBV19 and TRBJ2-2, with D tentatively TRBD1 or TRBD2 (7 bases each). Germline-derived CDR1 and CDR2 are LNHDA and SQIVND (reference sequence). V was trimmed by 4 bases and J by 6 bases, leaving 18 bases between them. This CDR3 has 16 residues.